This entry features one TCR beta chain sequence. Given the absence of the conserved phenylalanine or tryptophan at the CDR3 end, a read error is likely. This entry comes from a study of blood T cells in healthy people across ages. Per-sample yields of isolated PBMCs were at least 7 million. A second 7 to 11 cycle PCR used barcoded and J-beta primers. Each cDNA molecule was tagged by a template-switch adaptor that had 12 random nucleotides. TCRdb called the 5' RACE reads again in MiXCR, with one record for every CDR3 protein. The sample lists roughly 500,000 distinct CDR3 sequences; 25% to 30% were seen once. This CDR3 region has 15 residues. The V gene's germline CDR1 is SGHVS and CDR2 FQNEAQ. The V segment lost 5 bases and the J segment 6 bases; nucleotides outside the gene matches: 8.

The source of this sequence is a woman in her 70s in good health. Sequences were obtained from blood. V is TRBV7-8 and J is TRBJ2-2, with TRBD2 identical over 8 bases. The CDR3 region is CASSLEPGLAGELFL. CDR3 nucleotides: TGTGCCAGCAGCCTGGAACCGGGACTAGCCGGGGAGCTGTTTCTT.